The present TCR beta chain was sequenced within a study of blood T cell repertoires in COVID-19. Across the whole study: In each case, the material was cDNA or gDNA derived from T cells, B-cell-depleted T cells, or PBMCs.

Germline CDR1 reads LNHDA; CDR2 reads SQIVND (reference sequence). The V end was cut by 6 bases, the J end by 3 bases, with 14 bases between. The CDR3 is made up of 14 amino acids. This clone appeared once. The assay was immunoSEQ multiplex PCR, and TCRdb's table has in-frame clones only and misses some. The repertoire holds a few hundred thousand clones, with roughly 84% as singletons. This rearrangement joins TRBV19 to TRBJ1-1; D unclear. The TCR sequence derives from a woman of 80 years or more with acute or convalescent COVID-19. Sequencing was carried out using peripheral blood. The CDR3 here is CASRPPESYTEAFF. The DNA of the CDR3 is TGTGCCAGTAGACCCCCGGAGTCGTACACTGAAGCTTTCTTT.